The sequence of this T cell receptor beta chain was determined in a study of OX40 agonist ivuxolimab in advanced cancers. Study-wide context: One hepatocellular carcinoma and a couple of cutaneous melanoma patients partially responded. Study-wide points: There were also nonresponders showing low normalized T-cell clonal expansion. On average, CD8+ T cells had more expanded clones than CD4+.

Clones were sequenced by immunoSEQ multiplex PCR, and TCRdb holds only the in-frame ones, with some missing. In the table there are approximately 29,000 clones, just under 80% of which are singletons. Regarding this clone: No antigen is known for it.

The source of this sequence is an adult with an advanced solid tumor such as melanoma, head and neck, liver or kidney cancer. The sample consisted of CD4+ or CD8+ T cells sorted from blood, taken in a trial of the OX40 agonist ivuxolimab.

The CDR3 DNA is TGTGCCAGCCTCGGGGAGAACACCGGGGAGCTGTTTTTT. Encoded protein: CASLGENTGELFF. The gene calls are TRBV6-4 and TRBJ2-2, with D possibly TRBD2 on 5 matching bases. From germline, CDR1 is MRHNA and CDR2 SNTAGT. V was trimmed by 8 bases and J by 1 base, leaving 8 bases between them. The CDR3 loop spans 13 amino acids.